The 3 T cell receptor beta chains given below trace back to one sample, sequenced in a study of control samples from healthy donors and cancer patients. Sequencing was performed with immunoSEQ multiplex PCR; in TCRdb, only in-frame clones are kept and a portion is missing. The data hold over 100,000 clones, with approximately 90% observed a single time. The sequenced material came from blood. The receptor source for this set is a man aged 40-49 years in good health.

A note on this clone: One junction end disagrees with the germline gene, perhaps due to a read error. The chain employs TRBV15 and TRBJ2-2; 9 bases align to TRBD1. The CDR3 length is 16 residues. Looked up from germline, CDR1 is LNHNV and CDR2 is YYDKDF (reference sequence). The CDR3 here is CATSRDGTGNPGELFF. The CDR3 coding sequence is TGTGCCACCAGCCGAGATGGGACAGGGAACCCCGGGGAGCTGTTTTTT.

The count of this clone is one. The chain employs TRBV30 and TRBJ1-1; no clear D. The CDR3 totals 13 residues. Germline V gene data show CDR1 as GTSNPN and CDR2 as SVGIG (reference sequence). The V end lost 5 bases, the J end lost 1 base, and 11 bases lay between the germline ends. The CDR3 is CAWVKMTNTEAFF. In DNA form, the CDR3 reads TGTGCCTGGGTTAAAATGACGAACACTGAAGCTTTCTTT.

This chain links TRBV5-4 with TRBJ2-7; D is unclear. V was shortened by 1 base and J by 0 bases, with 5 bases between the two germline ends. Looked up from germline, CDR1 is SGHNT and CDR2 is YYREEE (reference sequence). There are 13 residues in the CDR3. The CDR3 DNA sequence: TGTGCCAGCAGCTTGACTAACTCCTACGAGCAGTACTTC. Amino acids: CASSLTNSYEQYF.